Shown below are 2 T cell receptor beta chains from a single sample sequenced in a study of blood T cell repertoires in COVID-19. Method: immunoSEQ multiplex PCR; TCRdb's copy keeps in-frame clones and lacks some. The data contain under 300,000 clones, about four fifths of them singletons. The sequenced sample consisted of peripheral blood. These receptors were collected from a man aged 25 to 40 who had recovered from COVID-19.

The rearrangement joins TRBV4-1 to TRBJ2-7, with D maybe TRBD1 (5 bases). V was shortened by 1 base and J by 3 bases, with 10 bases between the two germline ends. Germline-derived CDR1 and CDR2 are MGHRA and YSYEKL. The CDR3 is 14 residues long. Written as DNA, the CDR3 is TGCGCCAGCAGCCAAGGTTCCAGGGACTACGAGCAGTACTTC. Its translation: CASSQGSRDYEQYF.

This chain links TRBV7-8 with TRBJ2-3; 9 nucleotides agree with TRBD1. Germline V gene data show CDR1 as SGHVS and CDR2 as FQNEAQ. Trimming removed 3 bases from V and 3 bases from J; junction bases left unmatched: 13. The CDR3 has 18 amino acids. CDR3 in DNA: TGTGCCAGCAGCTTCCCGGTAGGGGGACAGGGATTGACAGATACGCAGTATTTT. Its protein product is CASSFPVGGQGLTDTQYF. Supplemented by reference TRBV7-8 and TRBJ2-3, the full variable domain reads GAGVSQSPRYKVAKRGQDVALRCDPISGHVSLFWYQQALGQGPEFLTYFQNEAQLDKSGLPSDRFFAERPEGSVSTLKIQRTQQEDSAVYLCASSFPVGGQGLTDTQYFGPGTRLTVL.